These 23 T cell receptor beta chains were sequenced from one sample in a study of blood T cell repertoires in COVID-19. Assay: immunoSEQ multiplex PCR; the TCRdb copy retains only in-frame clones and omits some. The repertoire holds 270,000 or so clones, with 85% to 95% as singletons. The sample comprised PBMCs or T cells enriched from blood (not recorded which). The receptors derive from a middle-aged man who had been exposed to COVID-19.

In its sample, this clone was seen once. The rearrangement uses TRBV7-6 and TRBJ1-4; D call uncertain. The V and J ends lost 5 bases and 6 bases respectively, with 10 bases between them. The CDR3 spans 13 residues. The germline V gene encodes CDR1 SGHVS and CDR2 FNYEAQ. The DNA for the CDR3 is TGTGCCAGCAGCCCTGGGGAGGATGAAAAACTGTTTTTT. Amino acid sequence: CASSPGEDEKLFF.

This chain links TRBV4-1 with TRBJ2-1, with 11 positions matching TRBD2. The CDR3 loop spans 16 amino acids. V lost 0 bases, J lost 6 bases, and 4 bases stayed unmatched. Germline V gene sequence: CDR1 MGHRA, CDR2 YSYEKL. CDR3 in DNA: TGCGCCAGCAGCCAAGACCTAGCGGGAGGTTCCAATGAGCAGTTCTTC. Its translation is CASSQDLAGGSNEQFF.

The chain has TRBV3-1 (or the pseudogene TRBV3-2) and TRBJ1-2; D is unclear. This CDR3 region has 15 residues. The V end was cut by 4 bases, the J end by 5 bases, with 17 bases between. The germline gives CDR1 LGHDT, CDR2 YNNKEL (reference sequence). Here the CDR3 DNA reads TGTGCCAGCAGCCTTGGCGCATCCAGAGGGTATGGCTACACCTTC. It translates to CASSLGASRGYGYTF.

The genes are TRBV28 and TRBJ1-6; a possible D gene is TRBD1 (5 bases). CDR3 length: 20 amino acids. The germline gives CDR1 MDHEN, CDR2 SYDVKM. V lost 7 bases and J 1 base, leaving 26 bases between the germline ends. CDR3 sequence reads: CASKVFEGWGGVSYNSPLHF. The CDR3 nucleotides are TGTGCCAGCAAAGTATTTGAGGGGTGGGGAGGTGTATCCTATAATTCACCCCTCCACTTT. Filled out from reference TRBV28 and TRBJ1-6, the complete variable domain reads DVKVTQSSRYLVKRTGEKVFLECVQDMDHENMFWYRQDPGLGLRLIYFSYDVKMKEKGDIPEGYSVSREKKERFSLILESASTNQTSMYLCASKVFEGWGGVSYNSPLHFGNGTRLTVT.

V is TRBV7-2 and J is TRBJ2-1, with D maybe TRBD2 (5 bases). V was clipped by 4 bases and J by 3 bases, with 10 bases between them. The CDR3 covers 14 residues. The germline CDR1 and CDR2 sequences are SGHTA and FQGNSA. Here the CDR3 reads CASSYSGFYNEQFF. Written as DNA, the CDR3 is TGTGCCAGCAGCTACAGCGGATTCTACAATGAGCAGTTCTTC. The complete variable domain, with remaining parts taken from reference TRBV7-2 and TRBJ2-1, reads GAGVSQSPSNKVTEKGKDVELRCDPISGHTALYWYRQSLGQGLEFLIYFQGNSAPDKSGLPSDRFSAERTGGSVSTLTIQRTQQEDSAVYLCASSYSGFYNEQFFGPGTRLTVL.

V is TRBV20-1 and J is TRBJ2-7; D is unclear. Germline CDR1 DFQATT, CDR2 SNEGSKA (reference sequence). Trimming shortened V by 6 bases and J by 5 bases, and 11 bases separated the two germline ends. This CDR3 is 11 amino acids long. CDR3 protein: CSAFMGHEQYF. CDR3 nucleotide sequence: TGCAGTGCGTTTATGGGCCACGAGCAGTACTTC.

The rearrangement uses TRBV19 and TRBJ1-1, with D possibly matching TRBD1 (5 bases). CDR3 length equals 14 residues. Germline-derived CDR1 and CDR2 are LNHDA and SQIVND (reference sequence). V dropped 2 bases and J dropped 8 bases, with 15 bases sitting between them. In DNA, the CDR3 is TGTGCCAGTAGTATAAGTGCAGGGTACGGAGAAGCTTTCTTT. Its protein is CASSISAGYGEAFF.

This chain joins TRBV2 and TRBJ2-2; D is possibly TRBD1 (6 bases). Trimming shortened V by 3 bases and J by 1 base, and 9 bases separated the two germline ends. CDR3 length equals 15 residues. The V gene's germline CDR1 is SNHLY and CDR2 FYNNEI. CDR3 residues: CASSDPGVNTGELFF. The CDR3 DNA reads as TGTGCCAGCAGTGATCCAGGGGTGAACACCGGGGAGCTGTTTTTT.

The chain has TRBV4-2 and TRBJ2-2, with D maybe TRBD2 (6 bases). Germline V CDR1 and CDR2: LGHNA, YNFKEQ. The ends were cut back, 6 bases at V and 5 bases at J, with 13 bases in the middle. The CDR3 spans 14 residues. CDR3 loop: CASRAGGETGELFF. CDR3 nucleotide sequence: TGTGCCAGCAGGGCGGGCGGGGAAACCGGGGAGCTGTTTTTT.

A few counts support this clone. The rearrangement uses TRBV30 and TRBJ2-5, with 9 bases that match TRBD2. Per the germline V gene, CDR1 is GTSNPN and CDR2 is SVGIG (reference sequence). V shed 1 base and J 4 bases; nucleotides not matched to a gene: 7. There are 15 residues in the CDR3. The CDR3 DNA is TGTGCCTGGAGTGAAAGGGTAGCGGGGGCAGAGACCCAGTACTTC. This encodes CAWSERVAGAETQYF.

Only one count was recorded for this clone. The chain joins TRBV15 to TRBJ1-1, with D perhaps matching TRBD1 (6 bases). CDR1 and CDR2 (germline): LNHNV, YYDKDF (reference sequence). This CDR3 contains 12 residues. V was clipped by 5 bases and J by 7 bases, with 11 bases between them. The CDR3 nucleotides read TGTGCCACCAGCGTTGGACAGAATGAAGCTTTCTTT. Translation: CATSVGQNEAFF.

The chain has TRBV30 and TRBJ1-1, with 8 bases matching TRBD1. Per germline, CDR1 GTSNPN and CDR2 SVGIG (reference sequence). The CDR3 is made up of 15 amino acids. After removal of 2 bases from V and 1 base from J, the junction contained 6 bases not matched to a gene. The CDR3 reads CAWSRPGTGNTEAFF. The CDR3 nucleotides are TGTGCCTGGAGTCGTCCCGGGACAGGGAACACTGAAGCTTTCTTT.

This chain joins TRBV19 and TRBJ2-7; 12 bases match TRBD2. CDR1 and CDR2 from the germline V gene are LNHDA and SQIVND (reference sequence). This CDR3 region has 16 residues. Unmatched junction bases numbered 6, after V lost 3 bases and J lost 3 bases. The CDR3 sequence: CASSMVTSGRGYEQYF. CDR3 DNA: TGTGCCAGTAGTATGGTGACTAGCGGGAGAGGCTACGAGCAGTACTTC.

This chain connects TRBV7-3 to TRBJ2-1; TRBD1 matches at 8 bases. After removal of 4 bases from V and 3 bases from J, the junction contained 2 bases not matched to a gene. The germline V gene has CDR1 SGHTA and CDR2 FQGTGA. The CDR3 is 14 residues long. CDR3 nucleotides: TGTGCCAGCAGCTCGACAGGGGACTACAATGAGCAGTTCTTC. Protein: CASSSTGDYNEQFF.

V and J are TRBV7-9 and TRBJ1-2; the D gene is possibly TRBD1 (5 bases). In germline, CDR1 is SEHNR, CDR2 FQNEAQ (reference sequence). Trimming took off 5 bases at V and 1 base at J, with 23 bases between the two ends. The CDR3 length is 18 residues. In DNA form, the CDR3 reads TGTGCCAGCAGCCCAACCAATCCCCTCGACAGCCTTAACTATGGCTACACCTTC. Its protein product is CASSPTNPLDSLNYGYTF. Full variable domain (outside the CDR3, taken from reference TRBV7-9 and TRBJ1-2): DTGVSQNPRHKITKRGQNVTFRCDPISEHNRLYWYRQTLGQGPEFLTYFQNEAQLEKSRLLSDRFSAERPKGSFSTLEIQRTEQGDSAMYLCASSPTNPLDSLNYGYTFGSGTRLTVV.

The gene calls are TRBV19 and TRBJ2-4; perhaps TRBD1 as D (6 bases). The CDR3 runs to 17 residues. V lost 3 bases, J lost 0 bases, and 15 bases lay in between. Per germline, CDR1 LNHDA and CDR2 SQIVND (reference sequence). The CDR3 region has the DNA TGTGCCAGTAGTATTAGGGGGACAACCGAAGCCAAAAACATTCAGTACTTC. Translating it yields CASSIRGTTEAKNIQYF.

The chain links TRBV2 to TRBJ2-2, with D tentatively TRBD1 (5 bases). The CDR3 is 11 residues long. V was pared by 9 bases and J by 8 bases, with 10 bases between. The V gene's germline CDR1 is SNHLY and CDR2 FYNNEI. For the CDR3, the DNA is TGTGCCAGTTTGGGGCGAGGGGAGCTGTTTTTT. Amino acids: CASLGRGELFF.

The CDR3 nucleotides are TGTGCCAGCACCTGGACAGGGGATTTTAATGGCTACACCTTC. This gives the protein CASTWTGDFNGYTF. This chain connects TRBV28 to TRBJ1-2; TRBD1 matches at 9 bases. Germline V CDR1 and CDR2: MDHEN, SYDVKM. J lost 6 bases, V lost 7 bases, and 9 bases had no gene match. The CDR3 totals 14 residues.

The chain's CDR3 is CASSFSGSYEQYF. CDR3 coding DNA: TGTGCCAGCAGCTTCAGCGGGAGTTACGAGCAGTACTTC. The chain uses TRBV7-9 and TRBJ2-7, with TRBD2 matching 8 bases. Germline lookup yields CDR1 SEHNR and CDR2 FQNEAQ (reference sequence). CDR3 length: 13 residues. Germline trimming cut 3 bases from V and 4 bases from J; bases unmatched to any gene: 2.

The V gene is TRBV19, the J gene TRBJ1-2; 7 bases are shared with TRBD1. The CDR3 is 17 residues long. Losses at the gene ends were 1 base for V and 1 base for J; bases not matched to a gene: 9. Germline lookup yields CDR1 LNHDA and CDR2 SQIVND (reference sequence). CDR3 DNA: TGTGCCAGTAGTATAGTGTCGCGGCAGGGGGTTAACTATGGCTACACCTTC. Its protein is CASSIVSRQGVNYGYTF.

The chain couples TRBV15 to TRBJ2-7; tentative D call: TRBD2 (6 bases). Germline V lookup: CDR1 LNHNV, CDR2 YYDKDF (reference sequence). Trimming shortened V by 0 bases and J by 3 bases, and 15 bases separated the two germline ends. The CDR3 covers 16 residues. CDR3: CATSREGPGVGYEQYF. The CDR3 DNA sequence: TGTGCCACCAGCAGAGAGGGTCCGGGAGTCGGCTACGAGCAGTACTTC.

The chain uses TRBV7-2 and TRBJ2-1, with 14 bases lining up with TRBD2. CDR1 is SGHTA and CDR2 is FQGNSA in the germline V gene. The CDR3 contains 17 residues. Germline trimming cut 3 bases from V and 9 bases from J; bases unmatched to any gene: 10. For the CDR3, the DNA is TGTGCCAGCAGCTTGTCCGGGACTAGCGGGAGAAGCGGTGAGCAGTTCTTC. As protein: CASSLSGTSGRSGEQFF.

The V and J genes are TRBV12-3 or TRBV12-4 and TRBJ2-5; a weak D match, TRBD1 (7 bases). V lost 6 bases and J 3 bases, leaving 11 bases between the germline ends. The CDR3 loop spans 13 amino acids. The CDR3 DNA is TGTGCCAGCAGCAGGGGGAGGAAAGAGACCCAGTACTTC. It translates to CASSRGRKETQYF.